What follows are 6 T cell receptor beta chains derived from one specimen sequenced in a study of beta chain features in type 1 diabetes. Overall study findings and caveats: Moderate but significant shortening of TCRB CDR3s was recorded in all four CD4+ subsets from Type 1 diabetes patients.

Antigens of these TCRs are unknown. Every bit of the isolated RNA underwent reverse transcription, so sequencing read expressed TCRB transcripts. The protocol was immunoSEQ multiplex PCR, while the TCRdb copy is restricted to in-frame clones and leaves out a portion. The repertoire consists of 300,000 to 450,000 clones, with roughly 12% occurring once and the leading ten covering roughly 0.0097%. The specimen sequenced was naive CD4+ T cells from blood. These receptor sequences come from a woman aged 18 to 35 with type 1 diabetes.

The V call is TRBV4-1, the J call TRBJ1-1; D is undetermined. The V and J ends lost 6 bases and 5 bases respectively, with 19 bases between them. Germline loops: CDR1 MGHRA, CDR2 YSYEKL. The CDR3 extends over 15 amino acids. The CDR3 sequence is CASRRIGPGGTEAFF. In DNA, the CDR3 is TGCGCCAGCAGGCGAATCGGACCAGGCGGGACTGAAGCTTTCTTT.

This clone was found a few times. The V and J genes are TRBV6-5 and TRBJ2-1; D may be TRBD1 (6 bases). Germline V gene lookup returns CDR1 MNHEY and CDR2 SVGAGI. The V and J ends lost 6 bases and 9 bases respectively, with 15 bases between them. This CDR3 has 13 residues. The CDR3 coding sequence is TGTGCCAGCAGCTACAGGGTTCAGGGTGAGCAGTTCTTC. Protein product: CASSYRVQGEQFF.

V usage is TRBV4-3 and J usage is TRBJ2-7; 9 bases match TRBD1. J was trimmed by 0 bases and V by 3 bases; bases with no gene match: 3. Germline assignment: CDR1 LGHNA and CDR2 YSLEER. The CDR3 length is 15 residues. CDR3 sequence: CASSQDRGASYEQYF. The CDR3, as DNA: TGCGCCAGCAGCCAGGACAGGGGCGCCTCCTACGAGCAGTACTTC.

This clone has just a few counts. V and J are TRBV18 and TRBJ1-5; D remains unclear. Trimming pared 4 bases from V and 3 bases from J, leaving 10 bases between. CDR1 and CDR2 from the germline V gene are KGHSH and LQKENI. There are 14 residues in the CDR3. The CDR3 DNA reads as TGTGCCAGCTCACGAGGGCAGTACAATCAGCCCCAGCATTTT. Amino acids: CASSRGQYNQPQHF.

The CDR3 coding sequence is TGTGCCAGCAGCGCTAGCGGGAGGAAGTCCTACAATGAGCAGTTCTTC. The encoded protein is CASSASGRKSYNEQFF. This chain uses TRBV11-2 with TRBJ2-1; 11 positions agree with TRBD2. The V segment lost 5 bases and the J segment 1 base; nucleotides outside the gene matches: 4. CDR1 and CDR2 from the germline V gene are SGHAT and FQNNGV. The CDR3 has 16 amino acids. Full variable domain (rest looked up from reference TRBV11-2 and TRBJ2-1): EAGVAQSPRYKIIEKRQSVAFWCNPISGHATLYWYQQILGQGPKLLIQFQNNGVVDDSQLPKDRFSAERLKGVDSTLKIQPAKLEDSAVYLCASSASGRKSYNEQFFGPGTRLTVL.

This clone was counted only a few times. The chain combines TRBV30 with TRBJ2-6; tentatively, D is TRBD1 (6 bases). Germline values: CDR1 GTSNPN, CDR2 SVGIG (reference sequence). The CDR3 is made up of 14 amino acids. Trimming cost V 4 bases and J 2 bases, with 9 bases left between them. The CDR3: CAWTPGAGANVLTF. In nucleotides, the CDR3 is TGTGCCTGGACGCCAGGGGCTGGGGCCAACGTCCTGACTTTC. Combining the CDR3 with reference TRBV30 and TRBJ2-6 gives the whole variable domain SQTIHQWPATLVQPVGSPLSLECTVEGTSNPNLYWYRQAAGRGLQLLFYSVGIGQISSEVPQNLSASRPQDRQFILSSKKLLLSDSGFYLCAWTPGAGANVLTFGAGSRLTVL.